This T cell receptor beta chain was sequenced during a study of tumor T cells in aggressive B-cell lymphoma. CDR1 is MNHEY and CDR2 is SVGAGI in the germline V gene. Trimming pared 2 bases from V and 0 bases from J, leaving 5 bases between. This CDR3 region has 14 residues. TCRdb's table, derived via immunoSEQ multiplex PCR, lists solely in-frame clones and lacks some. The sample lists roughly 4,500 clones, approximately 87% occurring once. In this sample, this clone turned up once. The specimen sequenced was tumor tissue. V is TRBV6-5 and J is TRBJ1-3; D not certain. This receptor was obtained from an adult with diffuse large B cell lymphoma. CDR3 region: CASSYTASGNTIYF. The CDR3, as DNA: TGTGCCAGCAGTTACACAGCCTCTGGAAACACCATATATTTT.